Each of the 15 T cell receptor beta chains below was sequenced from the same sample in a study of control samples from healthy donors and cancer patients. Measured with immunoSEQ multiplex PCR; TCRdb has only the in-frame clones, and not every one. The sample contains around 150,000 clones, 70% to 90% of which appear only once. The material sequenced was blood. Receptors were obtained from a young man in good health.

The rearrangement joins TRBV11-3 to TRBJ2-3; the match to TRBD1 covers 9 bases. This CDR3 has 20 residues. Germline trimming cut 5 bases from V and 1 base from J; bases unmatched to any gene: 19. Germline V gives CDR1 SGHNT, CDR2 YENEEA. The CDR3 nucleotides are TGTGCCAGCAGCCGTTCCGACTCCCCGGGGACAGGGAGGGGCACAGATACGCAGTATTTT. Translation gives CASSRSDSPGTGRGTDTQYF.

The V call is TRBV28, the J call TRBJ1-2; no clear D. V was cut by 4 bases and J by 6 bases, with 12 bases left in between. The CDR3 consists of 13 residues. From germline, CDR1 is MDHEN and CDR2 SYDVKM. Written as DNA, the CDR3 is TGTGCCAGCAGTTCCCCCCCCGGGGATGGCTACACCTTC. Protein product: CASSSPPGDGYTF.

V is TRBV18 and J is TRBJ1-6, with D maybe TRBD1 (5 bases). Between the trimmed V and J ends, which lost 3 bases and 9 bases, there was a span of 18 bases. Per the germline V gene, CDR1 is KGHSH and CDR2 is LQKENI. The CDR3 sequence is 16 residues long. The DNA for the CDR3 is TGTGCCAGCTCACCGAGCCGGGCCCCTAGGGGTTCACCCCTCCACTTT. Its translation: CASSPSRAPRGSPLHF.

V usage is TRBV11-2 and J usage is TRBJ2-2, with D perhaps given as TRBD1 or TRBD2 (5 bases each). The CDR3 sequence is 14 residues long. V was pared by 5 bases and J by 2 bases, with 9 bases between. Germline lookup yields CDR1 SGHAT and CDR2 FQNNGV. The CDR3: CASSLGENTGELFF. Written as DNA, the CDR3 is TGTGCCAGCAGCCTGGGGGAAAACACCGGGGAGCTGTTTTTT.

CDR3: CASSQEGLGETNYGYTF. The CDR3 DNA reads TGCGCCAGCAGCCAAGAGGGCTTAGGGGAGACTAACTATGGCTACACCTTC. The chain links TRBV4-3 to TRBJ1-2; a possible D gene is TRBD1 (5 bases). The CDR3 runs to 17 residues. Germline CDR1 LGHNA, CDR2 YSLEER. Between the trimmed V and J ends, which lost 0 bases and 0 bases, there was a span of 14 bases.

The J gene is TRBJ1-1, the V gene TRBV20-1, with a possible D match to TRBD1 (5 bases). This CDR3 is 10 amino acids long. V was cut by 5 bases and J by 8 bases, with 9 bases left in between. The germline V gene has CDR1 DFQATT and CDR2 SNEGSKA (reference sequence). Here the CDR3 reads CSASRTEAFF. The CDR3 DNA sequence: TGCAGTGCTTCACGGACAGAAGCTTTCTTT.

The chain has TRBV4-1 and TRBJ1-3, with D hard to call. Germline values: CDR1 MGHRA, CDR2 YSYEKL. Between the trimmed V and J ends, which lost 0 bases and 1 base, there was a span of 10 bases. CDR3 size: 16 residues. CDR3 protein: CASSQDTGFSGNTIYF. The CDR3 DNA is TGCGCCAGCAGCCAAGATACGGGTTTTTCTGGAAACACCATATATTTT.

A remark on this clone: This same CDR3 is encoded by further DNA sequences in the sample. The chain employs TRBV6-2 or TRBV6-3 and TRBJ1-1, with D perhaps matching TRBD1 (5 bases). Germline CDR1 and CDR2: MNHEY and SVGEGT. V was pared by 5 bases and J by 4 bases, with 14 bases between. This CDR3 has 14 residues. CDR3 loop: CASSGRRGGTEAFF. The DNA of the CDR3 is TGTGCCAGCAGTGGAAGACGGGGGGGCACTGAAGCTTTCTTT.

The chain combines TRBV3-1 (or the pseudogene TRBV3-2) with TRBJ1-6; D possibly corresponds to TRBD1 (5 bases). Germline assignment: CDR1 LGHDT and CDR2 YNNKEL (reference sequence). The CDR3 totals 16 residues. Trimming took off 4 bases at V and 5 bases at J, with 15 bases between the two ends. CDR3 DNA sequence: TGTGCCAGCAGCCCCCTAACGGTGGGGGATAATTCACCCCTCCACTTT. Protein: CASSPLTVGDNSPLHF.

V usage is TRBV30 and J usage is TRBJ1-1; D remains unclear. The CDR3 sequence is 11 residues long. With 4 bases removed from V and 5 bases from J, the gap between germline ends came to 8 bases. CDR1 is GTSNPN and CDR2 is SVGIG in the germline V gene (reference sequence). CDR3 coding DNA: TGTGCCTGGAATCGAGGGACTGAAGCTTTCTTT. It codes for CAWNRGTEAFF.

The V gene is TRBV5-1, the J gene TRBJ1-4; TRBD1 might be the D (5 bases). CDR3 length: 15 amino acids. The V gene lost 0 bases and the J gene lost 6 bases, with 12 bases spanning the gap. The V gene's germline CDR1 is SGHRS and CDR2 YFSETQ. Here the CDR3 reads CASSLGGRSYEKLFF. CDR3 DNA sequence: TGCGCCAGCAGCTTGGGGGGACGTAGTTATGAAAAACTGTTTTTT.

The J gene is TRBJ1-6, the V gene TRBV18; TRBD1 matches 8 bases. CDR3 length: 15 amino acids. After removal of 2 bases from V and 6 bases from J, the junction contained 3 bases not matched to a gene. Germline CDR1 reads KGHSH; CDR2 reads LQKENI. Here the CDR3 DNA reads TGTGCCAGCTCACCATGGACAGGGCCTAATTCACCCCTCCACTTT. Residues: CASSPWTGPNSPLHF.

This clone was observed once. The V and J genes are TRBV28 and TRBJ2-7; weak D call: TRBD1 (7 bases). Germline CDR1 reads MDHEN; CDR2 reads SYDVKM. Trimming took 2 bases from V and 2 from J, leaving 13 bases between them. There are 15 residues in the CDR3. CDR3 DNA sequence: TGTGCCAGCAGTTTACAGGCAGGGGGGACCTACGAGCAGTACTTC. Translation: CASSLQAGGTYEQYF.

This rearrangement joins TRBV5-4 to TRBJ2-1; tentatively, D is TRBD1 (6 bases). V was clipped by 1 base and J by 3 bases, with 14 bases between them. Per the germline V gene, CDR1 is SGHNT and CDR2 is YYREEE (reference sequence). The CDR3 contains 16 residues. This CDR3 reads CASSLTTTGYYNEQFF. The DNA of the CDR3 is TGTGCCAGCAGCTTGACGACGACAGGCTACTACAATGAGCAGTTCTTC. Based on the CDR3 plus reference TRBV5-4 and TRBJ2-1, the full variable domain is ETGVTQSPTHLIKTRGQQVTLRCSSQSGHNTVSWYQQALGQGPQFIFQYYREEENGRGNFPPRFSGLQFPNYSSELNVNALELDDSALYLCASSLTTTGYYNEQFFGPGTRLTVL.

This chain joins TRBV7-3 and TRBJ2-2; D ambiguous. Germline V lookup: CDR1 SGHTA, CDR2 FQGTGA. Trimming removed 2 bases at V and 7 bases at J, with 14 bases between. This CDR3 is built from 15 residues. CDR3 DNA sequence: TGTGCCAGCAGCTTAGCCGCTGGGGTTGGCGGGGAGCTGTTTTTT. Amino acid sequence: CASSLAAGVGGELFF.